Each of the 18 T cell receptor beta chains below was sequenced from the same sample in a study of cytomegalovirus exposure and HLA in healthy donors. 60 Vbeta and 13 Jbeta primers were used in PCR. Generated by immunoSEQ multiplex PCR, the TCRdb table keeps only in-frame clones and is missing some. The sample has about 150,000 clones. Sequencing used PBMCs. Receptors were obtained from a young man in good health and CMV-seronegative.

V usage is TRBV10-3 and J usage is TRBJ2-3; 8 bases are a match to TRBD2. Germline V gene sequence: CDR1 ENHRY, CDR2 SYGVKD. The V gene end was trimmed by 2 bases and the J gene end by 5 bases; junction bases not matched to a gene: 12. There are 17 residues in the CDR3. The CDR3 coding sequence is TGTGCCATCAGTGAGGGGGCATTAGCGGGAAGTAGAGATACGCAGTATTTT. This gives the protein CAISEGALAGSRDTQYF.

V is TRBV4-1 and J is TRBJ2-2; TRBD1 matches 7 bases. CDR1 is MGHRA and CDR2 is YSYEKL in the germline V gene. CDR3 length: 15 residues. With 2 bases clipped from V and 9 bases from J, the junction kept 9 bases outside the gene matches. CDR3 sequence: CASSQRRGRWWELFF. In nucleotides, the CDR3 is TGCGCCAGCAGCCAACGAAGGGGGCGCTGGTGGGAGCTGTTTTTT.

The V call is TRBV7-8, the J call TRBJ1-4, with D maybe TRBD1 (5 bases). From germline, CDR1 is SGHVS and CDR2 FQNEAQ. CDR3 length equals 15 residues. V lost 4 bases to trimming and J lost 4 bases, with 13 bases between them. The DNA of the CDR3 is TGTGCCAGCAGCTCCTGGCAGGGTAATAATGAAAAACTGTTTTTT. Translation: CASSSWQGNNEKLFF. Supplemented by reference TRBV7-8 and TRBJ1-4, the full variable domain reads GAGVSQSPRYKVAKRGQDVALRCDPISGHVSLFWYQQALGQGPEFLTYFQNEAQLDKSGLPSDRFFAERPEGSVSTLKIQRTQQEDSAVYLCASSSWQGNNEKLFFGSGTQLSVL.

In DNA, the CDR3 is TGTGCCAGCAGCCCGGACAGGGGAGGGTACGAGCAGTACTTC. It codes for CASSPDRGGYEQYF. V usage is TRBV7-2 and J usage is TRBJ2-7; 9 bases map to TRBD1. The CDR3 contains 14 residues. V was clipped by 5 bases and J by 4 bases; unmatched bases: 6. The germline CDR1 and CDR2 sequences are SGHTA and FQGNSA.

The chain combines TRBV27 with TRBJ2-7, with 11 nucleotides matching TRBD2. The ends lost 6 bases at V and 0 bases at J; junction bases unmatched: 4. Germline CDR1 MNHEY, CDR2 SMNVEV (reference sequence). This CDR3 contains 15 residues. The CDR3 DNA is TGTGCCAGCAGCCCACTAGCGGGAGTCTCCTACGAGCAGTACTTC. Protein sequence: CASSPLAGVSYEQYF.

The rearrangement uses TRBV15 and TRBJ2-7; D is ambiguous. The CDR3 extends over 14 amino acids. Per germline, CDR1 LNHNV and CDR2 YYDKDF (reference sequence). The germline V and J ends were trimmed by 2 bases and 3 bases, with 11 bases remaining between them. CDR3 region: CATSRRHSGYEQYF. DNA for the CDR3: TGTGCCACCAGCAGACGACATTCCGGCTACGAGCAGTACTTC.

The V and J genes are TRBV12-5 and TRBJ2-7; perhaps TRBD2 as D (5 bases). The CDR3 sequence is 13 residues long. Trimming stripped 7 bases from V and 0 bases from J, with 10 bases between. The germline V gene encodes CDR1 LGHNT and CDR2 FRNRAP. The CDR3 spells CASALGSSYEQYF. The DNA of the CDR3 is TGTGCTAGTGCTCTAGGGAGCTCCTACGAGCAGTACTTC.

A note on this clone: A read error may account for a junction end that differs from germline. This chain joins TRBV28 and TRBJ2-1; TRBD2 matches at 13 bases. The CDR3 is 14 residues long. Germline assignment: CDR1 MDHEN and CDR2 SYDVKM. In nucleotides, the CDR3 is TGTGCCAGCAGCCTTATCCCGAGGACTAGCGGGGGCATCTTC. It is translated as CASSLIPRTSGGIF.

J is TRBJ2-3 and V is TRBV5-1, with 8 bases aligning to TRBD2. Germline CDR1 and CDR2: SGHRS and YFSETQ. V was clipped by 1 base and J by 3 bases; unmatched bases: 4. This CDR3 has 15 amino acids. The CDR3 nucleotides read TGCGCCAGCAGCTTGCAGGGACTAGTTACAGATACGCAGTATTTT. It yields the protein CASSLQGLVTDTQYF.

This chain connects TRBV11-1 to TRBJ2-7, with D hard to call. V shed 1 base and J shed 0 bases, with 10 bases lying between them. The length of the CDR3 is 15 residues. Germline-derived CDR1 and CDR2 are SGHAT and FQDESV (reference sequence). The CDR3 loop reads CASSLGVVLSYEQYF. Written as DNA, the CDR3 is TGTGCCAGCAGCTTAGGTGTAGTTCTCTCCTACGAGCAGTACTTC.

The chain links TRBV27 to TRBJ1-5; D unresolved. In germline, CDR1 is MNHEY, CDR2 SMNVEV (reference sequence). Trimming left V 6 bases short and J 1 base short, with 10 bases between. The CDR3 contains 14 residues. The CDR3 bases are TGTGCCAGCAGCCCGGGTATCAGCAATCAGCCCCAGCATTTT. It translates to CASSPGISNQPQHF.

The J gene is TRBJ2-7, the V gene TRBV5-1, with D possibly TRBD1 on 5 matching bases. Germline V gives CDR1 SGHRS, CDR2 YFSETQ. This CDR3 region has 17 residues. V was clipped by 4 bases and J by 3 bases, with 23 bases between them. In DNA form, the CDR3 reads TGCGCCAGCAGCCCCTTAACGGCGGCTGACAGACTCTACGAGCAGTACTTC. Protein product: CASSPLTAADRLYEQYF. The full variable domain, its missing parts supplied by reference TRBV5-1 and TRBJ2-7, is KAGVTQTPRYLIKTRGQQVTLSCSPISGHRSVSWYQQTPGQGLQFLFEYFSETQRNKGNFPGRFSGRQFSNSRSEMNVSTLELGDSALYLCASSPLTAADRLYEQYFGPGTRLTVT.

Turning to this clone: The junction departs from germline at one end; a sequencing error may be responsible. This rearrangement joins TRBV5-1 to TRBJ1-2; a weak D match, TRBD1 (6 bases). CDR3 length: 12 residues. The germline CDR1 and CDR2 sequences are SGHRS and YFSETQ. Written as DNA, the CDR3 is TGCGCCAGCAGCTTATTAGGAAACAGGGAATCCTTC. Protein sequence: CASSLLGNRESF.

The chain employs TRBV30 and TRBJ1-1; D gene unclear. Trimming shortened V by 0 bases and J by 6 bases, and 11 bases separated the two germline ends. The length of the CDR3 is 13 residues. Germline assignment: CDR1 GTSNPN and CDR2 SVGIG (reference sequence). The CDR3: CAWSVYRQAEAFF. The CDR3 region has the DNA TGTGCCTGGAGTGTCTACCGGCAGGCTGAAGCTTTCTTT.

The chain joins TRBV7-6 to TRBJ2-2; the match to TRBD2 covers 11 bases. The CDR3 has 16 residues. CDR1 is SGHVS, CDR2 FNYEAQ, per germline. Losses at the gene ends were 0 bases for V and 7 bases for J; bases not matched to a gene: 4. The CDR3 reads CASSLATSGDGGELFF. The CDR3 coding sequence is TGTGCCAGCAGCTTAGCGACTAGCGGGGACGGCGGGGAGCTGTTTTTT. Full variable domain (missing parts from reference TRBV7-6 and TRBJ2-2): GAGVSQSPRYKVTKRGQDVALRCDPISGHVSLYWYRQALGQGPEFLTYFNYEAQQDKSGLPNDRFSAERPEGSISTLTIQRTEQRDSAMYRCASSLATSGDGGELFFGEGSRLTVL.

CDR3 sequence: CASSDTGLGTGELFF. Here the CDR3 DNA reads TGTGCCAGCAGCGATACAGGGCTCGGCACCGGGGAGCTGTTTTTT. The genes are TRBV7-3 and TRBJ2-2; perhaps TRBD1 as D (6 bases). The V and J ends lost 5 bases and 4 bases respectively, with 14 bases between them. CDR3 length: 15 amino acids. The germline V gene encodes CDR1 SGHTA and CDR2 FQGTGA.

The chain has TRBV6-1 and TRBJ2-2; possible D gene TRBD2, 6 bases. This CDR3 is built from 14 residues. Trimming left V 6 bases short and J 8 bases short, with 16 bases between. Germline V gene data show CDR1 as MNHNS and CDR2 as SASEGT. DNA of the CDR3: TGTGCCAGCAGCAGACTAGTGGAGGTTGGGGAGCTGTTTTTT. Protein: CASSRLVEVGELFF.

The gene calls are TRBV28 and TRBJ1-1; a weak D match, TRBD1 (6 bases). V lost 6 bases, J lost 7 bases, and 18 bases lay in between. The germline V gene encodes CDR1 MDHEN and CDR2 SYDVKM. CDR3 length: 14 residues. CDR3 region: CASSRRGEGVEAFF. DNA for the CDR3: TGTGCCAGCAGCCGTAGGGGAGAGGGGGTTGAAGCTTTCTTT.